Below, 25 T cell receptor beta chains from the same sample are listed, as sequenced in a study of cytomegalovirus exposure and HLA in healthy donors. In the PCR, 60 Vbeta and 13 Jbeta primers were used. Sequenced by immunoSEQ multiplex PCR; TCRdb stores in-frame clones only, minus some. Reported are 40,000 or so clones; the ten largest clones contain approximately 8.8%. Sequencing input: PBMCs. The receptors originated from a male donor in good health and CMV-seronegative.

The chain carries TRBV7-9 and TRBJ1-2; no clear D gene. The CDR3 is 15 amino acids. With 0 bases removed from V and 7 bases from J, the gap between germline ends came to 15 bases. CDR1 is SEHNR, CDR2 FQNEAQ, per germline (reference sequence). This CDR3 is CASSLAGSPEAGYTF. As DNA, the CDR3 is TGTGCCAGCAGCTTAGCCGGGTCCCCGGAGGCTGGCTACACCTTC.

The chain uses TRBV10-3 and TRBJ2-6; no clear D gene. The CDR3 is 15 residues long. Germline CDR1 is ENHRY and CDR2 is SYGVKD. The V and J ends lost 0 bases and 0 bases respectively, with 3 bases between them. The CDR3 is CAISESASGANVLTF. DNA for the CDR3: TGTGCCATCAGTGAGTCGGCCTCTGGGGCCAACGTCCTGACTTTC.

This rearrangement joins TRBV9 to TRBJ2-3; TRBD1 matches 11 bases. Germline V gene data show CDR1 as SGDLS and CDR2 as YYNGEE. V lost 0 bases and J lost 5; bases outside the gene matches: 5. CDR3 length: 16 residues. For the CDR3, the DNA is TGTGCCAGCAGCGTAGCTTGGACAGGGGGCAAAGATACGCAGTATTTT. It translates to CASSVAWTGGKDTQYF.

The chain recombines TRBV4-2 with TRBJ2-3, with 8 bases aligning to TRBD2. V was pared by 0 bases and J by 1 base, with 0 bases of the junction left unmatched. Germline V gene lookup returns CDR1 LGHNA and CDR2 YNFKEQ. CDR3 length equals 15 residues. Written as DNA, the CDR3 is TGTGCCAGCAGCCAAGACGGGGGGGGCACAGATACGCAGTATTTT. Its protein product is CASSQDGGGTDTQYF.

The rearrangement uses TRBV18 and TRBJ2-5; 8 bases align to TRBD1. CDR1 and CDR2 from the germline V gene are KGHSH and LQKENI. The CDR3 extends over 13 amino acids. V lost 2 bases, J lost 5 bases, and 1 base stayed unmatched. CDR3 sequence (DNA): TGTGCCAGCTCACCAGACAGGGGCGAGACCCAGTACTTC. Translation gives CASSPDRGETQYF.

V is TRBV7-9 and J is TRBJ2-7, with 12 bases matching TRBD2. The ends lost 5 bases at V and 6 bases at J; junction bases unmatched: 2. CDR3 length equals 13 residues. Looked up from germline, CDR1 is SEHNR and CDR2 is FQNEAQ (reference sequence). The CDR3: CASSPGLAGEQYF. The CDR3 DNA reads as TGTGCCAGCAGCCCGGGACTAGCGGGCGAGCAGTACTTC.

The chain is built from TRBV18 and TRBJ2-7, with TRBD2 as a possible D gene (5 bases). V lost 3 bases and J 0 bases, leaving 15 bases between the germline ends. Germline V lookup: CDR1 KGHSH, CDR2 LQKENI. This CDR3 has 16 residues. The CDR3 here is CASSPGGGGGSYEQYF. The CDR3 coding sequence is TGTGCCAGCTCACCCGGTGGAGGAGGTGGCTCCTACGAGCAGTACTTC.

This CDR3 reads CASSEGATQYGTQYF. CDR3 DNA: TGTGCCAGCAGTGAAGGGGCAACTCAGTACGGTACGCAGTATTTT. The chain joins TRBV6-1 to TRBJ2-3, with no clear D. V shed 1 base and J shed 8 bases, with 16 bases lying between them. Germline V gene lookup returns CDR1 MNHNS and CDR2 SASEGT. This CDR3 has 15 residues.

The chain joins TRBV19 to TRBJ2-3, with 9 bases identical to TRBD2. Germline V gene lookup returns CDR1 LNHDA and CDR2 SQIVND (reference sequence). The CDR3 loop spans 16 amino acids. The junction had 5 bases not matched to a gene; V was cut back by 3 bases and J by 1 base. The CDR3 region is CASSIEAGGRTDTQYF. In DNA, the CDR3 is TGTGCCAGTAGTATCGAAGCGGGAGGACGCACAGATACGCAGTATTTT.

This chain connects TRBV5-1 to TRBJ2-6; D unresolved. The CDR3 totals 14 residues. Trimming removed 5 bases at V and 2 bases at J, with 8 bases between. Germline V lookup: CDR1 SGHRS, CDR2 YFSETQ. CDR3 sequence: CASSGPTGANVLTF. CDR3 coding DNA: TGCGCCAGCAGTGGGCCCACTGGGGCCAACGTCCTGACTTTC.

V usage is TRBV6-6 and J usage is TRBJ1-1; 9 bases match TRBD1. There are 13 residues in the CDR3. CDR1 and CDR2 (germline): MNHNY, SVGAGI (reference sequence). The V and J ends lost 5 bases and 4 bases, in that order; junction bases with no gene match: 2. CDR3 residues: CASSRQGGTEAFF. In nucleotides, the CDR3 is TGTGCCAGCAGTAGACAGGGGGGCACTGAAGCTTTCTTT.

The DNA of the CDR3 is TGTGCCAGCAGCTGGACAGAATCGAGCTCTGGAAACACCATATATTTT. Its protein product is CASSWTESSSGNTIYF. The V call is TRBV5-6, the J call TRBJ1-3; tentatively, D is TRBD1 (6 bases). From germline, CDR1 is SGHDT and CDR2 YYEEEE. With 3 bases removed from V and 0 bases from J, the gap between germline ends came to 13 bases. CDR3 size: 16 residues.

The gene calls are TRBV7-3 and TRBJ2-1; the D gene is possibly TRBD1 (5 bases). The CDR3 covers 13 residues. CDR1 and CDR2 (germline): SGHTA, FQGTGA. V was clipped by 6 bases and J by 5 bases, with 11 bases between them. The CDR3 protein is CASSNRIHNEQFF. As DNA, the CDR3 is TGTGCCAGCAGTAACAGGATCCACAATGAGCAGTTCTTC.

Here the CDR3 reads CASSFPHQWQRAEAFF. The CDR3, as DNA: TGTGCCAGCAGCTTCCCCCACCAGTGGCAGAGGGCTGAAGCTTTCTTT. V gene TRBV7-6 combines with J gene TRBJ1-1; D is uncertain. Germline V lookup: CDR1 SGHVS, CDR2 FNYEAQ. This CDR3 has 16 residues. Trimming took off 3 bases at V and 6 bases at J, with 20 bases between the two ends.

V gene TRBV25-1 combines with J gene TRBJ2-1, with D unclear. The CDR3 is made up of 13 amino acids. Between the trimmed V and J ends, which lost 4 bases and 7 bases, there was a span of 11 bases. Germline CDR1 reads MGHDK; CDR2 reads SYGVNS. CDR3 coding DNA: TGTGCCAGCAGTGCAACAATCAAAAATGAGCAGTTCTTC. Translation gives CASSATIKNEQFF.

This chain joins TRBV4-2 and TRBJ2-1; possible D gene TRBD2, 6 bases. CDR3 length: 20 amino acids. Germline V gene sequence: CDR1 LGHNA, CDR2 YNFKEQ. The V and J ends lost 0 bases and 1 base respectively, with 22 bases between them. CDR3 sequence reads: CASSQEASAGLYYSYNEQFF. CDR3 in DNA: TGTGCCAGCAGCCAAGAGGCTTCGGCGGGATTGTATTATTCCTACAATGAGCAGTTCTTC.

The CDR3 is CASSRRAVSGTGELFF. The CDR3 DNA is TGTGCCAGCAGCCGCCGGGCAGTGAGCGGAACCGGGGAGCTGTTTTTT. V and J are TRBV9 and TRBJ2-2; D perhaps matches TRBD2 (5 bases). The CDR3 totals 16 residues. Between the trimmed V and J ends, which lost 4 bases and 5 bases, there was a span of 18 bases. Germline CDR1 SGDLS, CDR2 YYNGEE. Based on the CDR3 plus reference TRBV9 and TRBJ2-2, the full variable domain is DSGVTQTPKHLITATGQRVTLRCSPRSGDLSVYWYQQSLDQGLQFLIQYYNGEERAKGNILERFSAQQFPDLHSELNLSSLELGDSALYFCASSRRAVSGTGELFFGEGSRLTVL.

This chain joins TRBV5-4 and TRBJ2-1; 10 bases map to TRBD1. The ends lost 3 bases at V and 8 bases at J; junction bases unmatched: 5. This CDR3 comprises 14 residues. The germline V gene encodes CDR1 SGHNT and CDR2 YYREEE (reference sequence). The CDR3 DNA reads TGTGCCAGCAGCTACAGACAGGGGGCGGATGAGCAGTTCTTC. Its translation is CASSYRQGADEQFF.

The V call is TRBV15, the J call TRBJ2-7; 9 bases are a match to TRBD1. V gave up 8 bases and J gave up 3 bases; unmatched junction bases: 5. Germline CDR1 and CDR2: LNHNV and YYDKDF (reference sequence). The CDR3 spans 13 residues. CDR3: CATSRDRVYEQYF. The CDR3, as DNA: TGTGCCACCTCTCGGGACAGGGTCTACGAGCAGTACTTC. Using reference TRBV15 and TRBJ2-7 for the parts outside the CDR3, the full variable domain is DAMVIQNPRYQVTQFGKPVTLSCSQTLNHNVMYWYQQKSSQAPKLLFHYYDKDFNNEADTPDNFQSRRPNTSFCFLDIRSPGLGDTAMYLCATSRDRVYEQYFGPGTRLTVT.

The chain has TRBV18 and TRBJ1-4; 7 nucleotides line up with TRBD1. V shed 5 bases, J shed 4 bases, and the junction held 13 bases outside the gene matches. Germline V CDR1 and CDR2: KGHSH, LQKENI. This CDR3 is 17 amino acids long. CDR3 loop: CASSITPPTGLNEKLFF. CDR3 DNA: TGTGCCAGCTCAATCACCCCTCCGACAGGGCTTAATGAAAAACTGTTTTTT.

The chain employs TRBV30 and TRBJ2-7, with TRBD2 matching 7 bases. V dropped 2 bases and J dropped 7; count of bases not matched to a gene: 5. Germline V gene data show CDR1 as GTSNPN and CDR2 as SVGIG (reference sequence). There are 12 residues in the CDR3. The DNA for the CDR3 is TGTGCCTGGAGTCCGGGACTACGAGAGCAGTACTTC. Protein: CAWSPGLREQYF.

This rearrangement joins TRBV5-8 to TRBJ2-4; no firm D call. Trimming pared 0 bases from V and 3 bases from J, leaving 7 bases between. CDR3 length equals 14 residues. The germline gives CDR1 SGHTS, CDR2 YDEGEE. The chain's CDR3 is CASSLAVIKNIQYF. The DNA of the CDR3 is TGTGCCAGCAGCTTGGCAGTAATCAAAAACATTCAGTACTTC.

The V gene is TRBV6-6, the J gene TRBJ1-2, with 7 bases that match TRBD1. V gave up 5 bases and J gave up 4 bases; unmatched junction bases: 1. Per the germline V gene, CDR1 is MNHNY and CDR2 is SVGAGI (reference sequence). This CDR3 region has 12 residues. This CDR3 is CASSRDSYGYTF. CDR3 sequence (DNA): TGTGCCAGCAGTAGGGACAGCTATGGCTACACCTTC.

The chain couples TRBV6-5 to TRBJ1-2; TRBD1 might be the D (5 bases). In germline, CDR1 is MNHEY, CDR2 SVGAGI. The CDR3 extends over 16 amino acids. V lost 4 bases and J lost 8, with 23 bases in between. CDR3 sequence reads: CASSSRPDPGDGGYTF. CDR3 nucleotides: TGTGCCAGCAGTTCGAGACCGGACCCGGGGGATGGAGGCTACACCTTC.

This chain joins TRBV5-1 and TRBJ1-5, with D perhaps matching TRBD1 (6 bases). V was pared by 5 bases and J by 2 bases, with 14 bases between. Germline CDR1 SGHRS, CDR2 YFSETQ. CDR3 length: 15 residues. CDR3 nucleotide sequence: TGCGCCAGCAGGAGGGACACCATGGGCAATCAGCCCCAGCATTTT. Translation: CASRRDTMGNQPQHF.